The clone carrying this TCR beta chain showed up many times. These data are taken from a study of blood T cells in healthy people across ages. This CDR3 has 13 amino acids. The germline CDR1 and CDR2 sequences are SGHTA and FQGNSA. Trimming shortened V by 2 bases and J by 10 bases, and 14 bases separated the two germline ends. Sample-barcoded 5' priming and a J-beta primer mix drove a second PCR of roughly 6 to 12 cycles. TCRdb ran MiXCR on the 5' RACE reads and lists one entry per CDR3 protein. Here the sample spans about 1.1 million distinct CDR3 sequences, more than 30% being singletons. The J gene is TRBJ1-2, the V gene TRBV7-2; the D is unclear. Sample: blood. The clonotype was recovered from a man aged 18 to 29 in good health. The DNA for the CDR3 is TGTGCCAGCAGCTTAAACCAAGAACAGTCCTACACCTTC. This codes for CASSLNQEQSYTF.